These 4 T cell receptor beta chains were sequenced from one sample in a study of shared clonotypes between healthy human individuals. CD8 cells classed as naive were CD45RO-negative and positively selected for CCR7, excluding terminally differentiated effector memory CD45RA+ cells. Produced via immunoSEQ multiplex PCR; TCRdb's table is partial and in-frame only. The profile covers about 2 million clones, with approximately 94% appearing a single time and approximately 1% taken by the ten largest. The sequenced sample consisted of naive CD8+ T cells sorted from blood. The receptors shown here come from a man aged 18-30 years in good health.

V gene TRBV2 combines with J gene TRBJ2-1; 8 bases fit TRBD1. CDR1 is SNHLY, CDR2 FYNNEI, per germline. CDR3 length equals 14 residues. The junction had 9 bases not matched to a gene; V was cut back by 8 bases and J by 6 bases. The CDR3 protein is CASLEQGDSNEQFF. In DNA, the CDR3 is TGTGCCAGCTTGGAACAGGGGGATAGCAATGAGCAGTTCTTC.

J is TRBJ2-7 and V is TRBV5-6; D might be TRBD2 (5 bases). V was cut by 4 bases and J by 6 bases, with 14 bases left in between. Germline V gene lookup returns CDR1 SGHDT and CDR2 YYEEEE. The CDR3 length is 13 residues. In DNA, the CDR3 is TGTGCCAGCAGCATGAGGGAAAGGCTCGAGCAGTACTTC. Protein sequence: CASSMRERLEQYF.

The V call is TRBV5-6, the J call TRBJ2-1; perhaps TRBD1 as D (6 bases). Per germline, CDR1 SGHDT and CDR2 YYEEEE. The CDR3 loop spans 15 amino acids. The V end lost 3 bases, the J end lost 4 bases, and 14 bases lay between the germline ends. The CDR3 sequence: CASSSIRDIYNEQFF. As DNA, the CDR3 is TGTGCCAGCAGCTCTATACGGGACATATACAATGAGCAGTTCTTC.

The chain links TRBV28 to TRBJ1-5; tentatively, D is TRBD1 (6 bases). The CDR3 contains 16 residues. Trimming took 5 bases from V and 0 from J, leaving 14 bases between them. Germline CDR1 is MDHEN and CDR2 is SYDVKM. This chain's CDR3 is CASSVLGGNSNQPQHF. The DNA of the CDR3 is TGTGCCAGCAGTGTACTAGGGGGAAATAGCAATCAGCCCCAGCATTTT.